The clone carrying this T cell receptor (beta chain) has a handful of counts. The sample comes from a study of blood T cell repertoires in COVID-19. Across the study: Some COVID-19 samples were acute and others convalescent; all came from the United States, Italy and Spain.

Assay used: immunoSEQ multiplex PCR; TCRdb lists only in-frame clones, some missing. The profile shows about 150,000 clones, around 90% of them singletons. This receptor was identified in a woman aged 40 to 50 who had been exposed to COVID-19. Input material: PBMCs or T cells enriched from blood (not recorded which).

CDR3: CASSESGASNEKLFF. The CDR3 coding sequence is TGTGCCAGCAGTGAATCAGGGGCGTCTAATGAAAAACTGTTTTTT. This chain connects TRBV25-1 to TRBJ1-4; tentative D call: TRBD1 (6 bases). The CDR3 is made up of 15 amino acids. Trimming removed 1 base from V and 3 bases from J, with 9 bases in between. Germline lookup yields CDR1 MGHDK and CDR2 SYGVNS.